This TCR beta chain was sequenced for a study of metastatic and nonmetastatic thyroid tumors. The wider study: Both malignant and benign thyroid patients supplied peripheral blood and tumor or nodule tissue samples, across which the repertoires of these patients were then compared.

Each patient came to thyroid surgery without any prior treatment (of any kind). TCRdb re-called the PCR reads with MiXCR. The sample includes 20,000 to 25,000 clones, roughly a fifth seen only once; the top ten take approximately 7.5%. This CDR3 has 13 residues. CDR1 is WNHNN, CDR2 SYGVQD, per germline (reference sequence). V gave up 2 bases and J gave up 7 bases, with 11 bases separating them. The source is a female donor with papillary thyroid cancer or a benign thyroid nodule (not recorded which). Some clones in this sample may be carry-over from other donors' samples. The V call is TRBV10-1, the J call TRBJ1-2, with D possibly matching TRBD1 (6 bases). The sample was blood. The CDR3 DNA sequence: TGCGCCAGCAGTGAGACAGGGAGTAGTGGCTACACCTTC. It translates to CASSETGSSGYTF.